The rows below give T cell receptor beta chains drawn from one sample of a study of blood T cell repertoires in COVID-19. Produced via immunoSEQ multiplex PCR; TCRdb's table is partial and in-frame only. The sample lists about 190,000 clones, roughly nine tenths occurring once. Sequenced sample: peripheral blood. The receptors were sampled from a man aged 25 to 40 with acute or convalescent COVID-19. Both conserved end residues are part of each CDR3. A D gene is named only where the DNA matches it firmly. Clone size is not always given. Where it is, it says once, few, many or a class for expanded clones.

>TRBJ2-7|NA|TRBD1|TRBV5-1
CASSAGTASYEQYF
TGCGCCAGCAGCGCAGGGACAGCCTCCTACGAGCAGTACTTC
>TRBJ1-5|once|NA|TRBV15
CATSFLRGGDPNQPQHF
TGTGCCACCAGCTTTCTTCGGGGGGGCGACCCCAATCAGCCCCAGCATTTT
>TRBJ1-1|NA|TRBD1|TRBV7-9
CASREYGTGVIPEAFF
TGTGCCAGCAGGGAGTACGGGACAGGGGTTATCCCTGAAGCTTTCTTT
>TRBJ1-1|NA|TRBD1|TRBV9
CASSVGDRGRLQAFF
TGTGCCAGCAGCGTAGGGGACAGGGGACGGCTCCAAGCTTTCTTT
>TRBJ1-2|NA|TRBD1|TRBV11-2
CASSPTGVIGDGYTF
TGTGCCAGCAGTCCGACAGGGGTTATCGGGGATGGCTACACCTTC
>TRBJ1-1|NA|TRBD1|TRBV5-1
CASSPGTGGLGTEAFF
TGCGCCAGCAGCCCCGGGACAGGGGGCTTGGGTACTGAAGCTTTCTTT
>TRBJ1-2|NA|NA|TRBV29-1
CSVEIRDGYTF
TGCAGCGTTGAAATACGGGATGGCTACACCTTC
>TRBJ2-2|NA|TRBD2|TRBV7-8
CASSPRTSPEGLFF
TGTGCCAGCAGCCCTAGGACTAGCCCCGAGGGGCTGTTTTTT
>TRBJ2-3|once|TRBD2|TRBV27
CASRVSGSRTDTQYF
TGTGCCAGCCGGGTTAGCGGGAGTAGGACAGATACGCAGTATTTT
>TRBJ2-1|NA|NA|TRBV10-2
CASSGSTEQFF
TGCGCCAGCAGTGGATCCACAGAGCAGTTCTTC
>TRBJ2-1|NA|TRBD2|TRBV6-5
CASSFGLAGGEQFF
TGTGCCAGCAGTTTTGGACTAGCGGGAGGGGAGCAGTTCTTC
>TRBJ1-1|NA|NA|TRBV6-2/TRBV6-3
CASSYFSTEAFF
TGTGCCAGCAGTTACTTTAGCACTGAAGCTTTCTTT
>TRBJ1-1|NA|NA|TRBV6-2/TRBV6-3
CASSYRVDTEAFF
TGTGCCAGCAGTTACCGTGTTGACACTGAAGCTTTCTTT
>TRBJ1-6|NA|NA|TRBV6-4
CASIPIGGATLKPHSPLHF
TGTGCCAGCATTCCCATCGGGGGGGCGACCCTCAAACCCCATTCACCCCTCCACTTT
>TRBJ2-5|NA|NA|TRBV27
CASSLSRVVETQYF
TGTGCCAGCAGTTTGTCACGGGTGGTGGAGACCCAGTACTTC
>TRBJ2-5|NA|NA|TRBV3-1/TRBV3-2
CASSHGNRVAETQYF
TGTGCCAGCAGCCACGGAAACAGGGTAGCGGAGACCCAGTACTTC
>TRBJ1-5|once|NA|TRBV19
CASSIALVAGESNQPQHF
TGTGCCAGTAGTATCGCCTTAGTGGCAGGGGAGAGCAATCAGCCCCAGCATTTT
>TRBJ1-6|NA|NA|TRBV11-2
CASSPTLGHYNSPLHF
TGTGCCAGCAGCCCTACCTTGGGACATTATAATTCACCCCTCCACTTT
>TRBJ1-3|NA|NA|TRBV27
CASSTTFGAGNTIYF
TGTGCCAGCAGCACTACCTTCGGGGCTGGAAACACCATATATTTT
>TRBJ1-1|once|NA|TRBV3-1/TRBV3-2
CASSRGRSNTEAFF
TGTGCCAGCAGCCGGGGCAGGTCGAACACTGAAGCTTTCTTT
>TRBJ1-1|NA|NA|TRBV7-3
CASSLIGRNTEAFF
TGTGCCAGCAGCTTAATCGGGAGGAACACTGAAGCTTTCTTT
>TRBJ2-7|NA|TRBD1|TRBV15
CATSRAGTGNYEQYF
TGTGCCACCAGCAGAGCCGGGACAGGAAACTACGAGCAGTACTTC
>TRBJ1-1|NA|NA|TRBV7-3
CASSVRPGQSHPQTEAFF
TGTGCCAGCAGCGTCCGACCGGGACAATCCCACCCCCAAACTGAAGCTTTCTTT
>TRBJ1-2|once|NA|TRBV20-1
CSGAGNYGYTF
TGCAGTGGGGCCGGTAACTATGGCTACACCTTC
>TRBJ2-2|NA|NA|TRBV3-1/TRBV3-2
CASSQGGGELFF
TGTGCCAGCAGCCAGGGGGGCGGGGAGCTGTTTTTT
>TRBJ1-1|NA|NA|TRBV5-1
CASSYYSGEMNTEAFF
TGCGCCAGCAGCTACTACTCAGGGGAAATGAACACTGAAGCTTTCTTT
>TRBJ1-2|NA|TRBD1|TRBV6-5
CASSSGGSAYGYTF
TGTGCCAGCAGTTCAGGGGGGTCCGCCTATGGCTACACCTTC
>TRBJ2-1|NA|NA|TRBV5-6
CASRGGHLGYEQFF
TGTGCCAGCAGGGGGGGGCATCTGGGATACGAGCAGTTCTTC
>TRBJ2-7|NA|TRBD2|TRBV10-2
CASSTSGASYEQYF
TGCGCCAGCAGCACTAGCGGGGCCTCCTACGAGCAGTACTTC
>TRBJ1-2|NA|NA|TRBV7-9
CASSHQNSNYGYTF
TGTGCCAGCAGCCACCAGAATTCTAACTATGGCTACACCTTC
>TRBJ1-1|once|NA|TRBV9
CASSPNKAGLSAEAFF
TGTGCCAGCAGCCCCAACAAGGCAGGGTTAAGCGCTGAAGCTTTCTTT
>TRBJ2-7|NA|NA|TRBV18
CASSPLGTGSYEQYF
TGTGCCAGCTCACCCCTCGGGACTGGCTCCTACGAGCAGTACTTC
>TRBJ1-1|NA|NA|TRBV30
CAWVKGGVYTEAFF
TGTGCCTGGGTGAAAGGGGGAGTGTACACTGAAGCTTTCTTT
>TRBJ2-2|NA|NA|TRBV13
CASSDTDSGNTGELFF
TGTGCCAGCAGCGATACGGACAGTGGGAACACCGGGGAGCTGTTTTTT
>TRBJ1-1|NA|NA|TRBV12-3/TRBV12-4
CASSLNIGGEAFF
TGTGCCAGCAGTTTAAATATTGGCGGCGAAGCTTTCTTT
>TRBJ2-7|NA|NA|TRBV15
CATSREMGGSYEQYF
TGTGCCACCAGTAGAGAGATGGGGGGCTCCTACGAGCAGTACTTC
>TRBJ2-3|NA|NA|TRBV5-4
CASSLLAGDTQYF
TGTGCCAGCAGCTTGTTAGCCGGGGATACGCAGTATTTT
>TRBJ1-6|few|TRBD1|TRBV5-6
CASSLAGQGNSPLHF
TGTGCCAGCAGCTTGGCGGGACAGGGTAATTCACCCCTCCACTTT
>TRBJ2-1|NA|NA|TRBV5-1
CASSSGGTYSYNEQFF
TGCGCCAGCAGCTCGGGCGGGACCTACTCCTACAATGAGCAGTTCTTC
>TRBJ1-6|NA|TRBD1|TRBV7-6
CASSLAGTGGSPLHF
TGTGCCAGCAGCTTAGCCGGGACAGGGGGGTCACCCCTCCACTTT
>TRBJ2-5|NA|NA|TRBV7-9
CASSRRRLGQETQYF
TGTGCCAGCAGCCGAAGGAGACTAGGTCAAGAGACCCAGTACTTC
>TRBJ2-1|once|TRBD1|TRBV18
CASSPSLQGYEQFF
TGTGCCAGCTCACCCTCGTTACAGGGGTATGAGCAGTTCTTC
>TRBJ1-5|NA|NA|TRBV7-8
CASSPGQNQPQHF
TGTGCCAGCAGCCCCGGACAGAATCAGCCCCAGCATTTT
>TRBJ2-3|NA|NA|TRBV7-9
CASSSRSNTDTQYF
TGTGCCAGCAGCTCCCGGTCAAACACAGATACGCAGTATTTT
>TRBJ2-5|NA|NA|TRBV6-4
CASSGHRGETQYF
TGTGCCAGCAGCGGACACAGAGGAGAGACCCAGTACTTC
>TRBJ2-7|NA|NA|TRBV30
CAWSIIARGTYEQYF
TGTGCCTGGAGTATTATCGCCCGCGGGACCTACGAGCAGTACTTC
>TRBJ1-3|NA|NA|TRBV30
CAWSVRGGSSGNTIYF
TGTGCCTGGAGTGTACGCGGGGGGAGCTCTGGAAACACCATATATTTT
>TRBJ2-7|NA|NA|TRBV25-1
CASSSPSFYEQYF
TGTGCCAGCAGTAGCCCCTCCTTCTACGAGCAGTACTTC
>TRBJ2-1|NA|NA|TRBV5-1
CASSLTGVNEQFF
TGCGCCAGCAGCTTAACGGGAGTTAATGAGCAGTTCTTC
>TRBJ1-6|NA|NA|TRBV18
CASSPRQGPNSPLHF
TGTGCCAGCTCACCAAGGCAGGGGCCTAATTCACCCCTCCACTTT
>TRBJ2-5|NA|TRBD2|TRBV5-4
CASSLLAGDQETQYF
TGTGCCAGCAGCCTTCTAGCGGGGGACCAAGAGACCCAGTACTTC
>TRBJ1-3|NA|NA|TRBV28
CASSLSYRAAYSGNTIYF
TGTGCCAGCAGTTTGTCCTACAGGGCAGCATACTCTGGAAACACCATATATTTT
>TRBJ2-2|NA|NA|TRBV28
CASSLLKRKNTGELFF
TGTGCCAGCAGTTTACTTAAGCGGAAGAACACCGGGGAGCTGTTTTTT
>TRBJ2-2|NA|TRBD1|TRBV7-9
CASSQGQGGRANTGELFF
TGTGCCAGCAGCCAAGGACAGGGGGGTAGGGCGAACACCGGGGAGCTGTTTTTT
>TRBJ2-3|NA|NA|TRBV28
CASSLSTGRIDTQYF
TGTGCCAGCAGTTTATCTACCGGGAGAATCGATACGCAGTATTTT
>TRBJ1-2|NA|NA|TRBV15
CATSRDLGAKANPNYGYTF
TGTGCCACCAGCAGAGATTTAGGAGCAAAAGCGAACCCGAACTATGGCTACACCTTC
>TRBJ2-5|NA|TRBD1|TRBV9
CASSAGDRIFQETQYF
TGTGCCAGCAGCGCCGGGGACAGAATATTTCAAGAGACCCAGTACTTC
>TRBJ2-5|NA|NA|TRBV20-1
CSASGFERAAPETQYF
TGCAGTGCTAGTGGGTTTGAGCGGGCCGCCCCCGAGACCCAGTACTTC
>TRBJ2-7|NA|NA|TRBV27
CASSLWPGSNEQYF
TGTGCCAGCAGTTTATGGCCAGGGTCCAACGAGCAGTACTTC
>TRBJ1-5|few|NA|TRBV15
CATTQGMGNQPQHF
TGTGCCACCACCCAGGGAATGGGTAATCAGCCCCAGCATTTT